This T cell receptor (beta chain) comes out of a study of cytomegalovirus exposure and HLA in healthy donors. Overall study context: The approximately 120 validation repertoires matched the roughly 700 first-cohort repertoires in platform, a later analysis reported.

Overall study findings and caveats: Rarity marked most TCR sequences, yet some public TCRs occurred in many donors. Accounts indicate the classifier identified cytomegalovirus status with strong specificity and sensitivity.

Clones were sequenced by immunoSEQ multiplex PCR, and TCRdb holds only the in-frame ones, with some missing. The sample gives 200,000 to 250,000 clones, 85% to 90% of which show up once; 2.9% is in the top ten. In regard to this clone: What it recognizes is unknown.

While the first cohort had around 700 subjects, the donors belonged to the separate validation cohort of 100 to 150 subjects. The V segment lost 3 bases and the J segment 5 bases; nucleotides outside the gene matches: 10. The germline gives CDR1 MGHDK, CDR2 SYGVNS. The CDR3 is 16 residues long. This sequence was found in a woman aged 18-35 years in good health and CMV-seronegative. Sequenced: PBMCs. The chain employs TRBV25-1 and TRBJ1-5; 7 positions match TRBD1. The CDR3 bases are TGTGCCAGCAGTGAGTCCCACAGGGGTTTGGATCAGCCCCAGCATTTT. Translated: CASSESHRGLDQPQHF.